This T cell receptor beta chain came from a study of human T cells and chemical hapten exposure. Study-level background: Patients additionally received therapeutic doses of diphenylcyclopropenone on the scalp once a week, and this continued throughout the roughly 22-week study.

The sample holds many counts of this clonotype. Documented time point: pre-sensitization, week 0. Treatment here: therapeutic diphenylcyclopropenone sensitization with weekly scalp DPC. Drawing of blood took place ahead of applying each patch test. A single record per CDR3 protein comes from TCRdb applying MiXCR to the RACE reads. The sample shows 300,000 to 450,000 distinct CDR3 sequences, 5.5% of them seen only once. CDR3 length: 17 residues. The V gene's germline CDR1 is MNHEY and CDR2 SVGAGI. Trimming stripped 5 bases from V and 4 bases from J, with 23 bases between. The chain has TRBV6-5 and TRBJ1-2; D possibly corresponds to TRBD1 (5 bases). The TCR originated in a woman between 18 and 29 years old with alopecia areata. Some clones in this sample may be carry-over from other donors' samples. The input for sequencing was whole blood, taken in connection with sensitization to the hapten diphenylcyclopropenone (DPC). The CDR3 loop is CASSLSLDTSQPYGYTF. The CDR3 nucleotides read TGTGCCAGCAGTCTTTCACTGGACACCTCCCAGCCCTATGGCTACACCTTC.